These T cell receptor beta chains were read from a single sample in a study of a mutant IDH1 vaccine in newly diagnosed glioma. These receptors are not linked to any known antigen. The repertoire was sequenced with immunoSEQ multiplex PCR; TCRdb's copy has only in-frame clones and lacks some. The sample lists approximately 26,000 clones, around 92% occurring once. Material: PBMCs, obtained from a glioma patient whose treatment included an IDH1 peptide vaccine. These receptors came from a man between 18 and 35 years old with glioma. The CDR3 runs from the conserved cysteine through the conserved F or W. D genes are given only for firm matches. Size tells how often a clone was seen (once, few, many) or the class of an expanded clone, and some rows leave it out.

D gene,clone size,V gene,J gene,CDR3 protein,CDR3 DNA
-,-,TRBV25-1,TRBJ1-4,CASSGGRHEKLFF,TGTGCCAGCAGTGGGGGGCGCCATGAAAAACTGTTTTTT
-,once,TRBV7-9,TRBJ2-7,CASSPQISDGEQYF,TGTGCCAGCAGCCCGCAAATATCCGATGGGGAGCAGTACTTC
-,-,TRBV30,TRBJ1-2,CAWRSADSNYGYTF,TGTGCCTGGAGGTCGGCGGACAGTAACTATGGCTACACCTTC
-,-,TRBV5-1,TRBJ2-7,CASSLGMARLSSYEQYF,TGCGCCAGCAGCTTGGGGATGGCCAGGTTGAGCTCCTACGAGCAGTACTTC
TRBD2,-,TRBV7-2,TRBJ2-3,CASSLGLAVDTQYF,TGTGCCAGCAGCTTAGGACTAGCGGTAGATACGCAGTATTTT
TRBD2,-,TRBV6-5,TRBJ2-7,CASNPDSSGNYEQYF,TGTGCCAGCAACCCAGACTCTAGCGGGAATTACGAGCAGTACTTC
-,-,TRBV6-5,TRBJ1-1,CASGGRMNTEAFF,TGTGCCAGCGGGGGACGTATGAACACTGAAGCTTTCTTT
-,few,TRBV2,TRBJ1-5,CASSESEWESQPQHF,TGTGCCAGCAGTGAATCAGAGTGGGAGAGTCAGCCCCAGCATTTT
-,-,TRBV19,TRBJ1-1,CASRSNMNTEAFF,TGTGCCAGTAGGTCGAACATGAACACTGAAGCTTTCTTT
-,-,TRBV6-6,TRBJ2-7,CASRGPSYEQYF,TGTGCCAGCAGGGGCCCCTCCTACGAGCAGTACTTC
-,-,TRBV5-6,TRBJ1-2,CASSLEEGPGGYTF,TGTGCCAGCAGCTTGGAAGAGGGCCCGGGGGGCTACACCTTC
TRBD2,-,TRBV2,TRBJ2-7,CASSEPRASGSYEQYF,TGTGCCAGCAGTGAACCCCGGGCTAGCGGCTCCTACGAGCAGTACTTC
-,-,TRBV2,TRBJ2-1,CASSLDSSSYNEQFF,TGTGCCAGCAGTTTGGATTCAAGCTCCTACAATGAGCAGTTCTTC
-,-,TRBV7-2,TRBJ2-5,CASSLADWETQYF,TGTGCCAGCAGCTTAGCGGACTGGGAGACCCAGTACTTC
-,-,TRBV4-1,TRBJ2-7,CASSHETGSYEQYF,TGCGCCAGCAGCCACGAAACAGGGTCCTACGAGCAGTACTTC
-,-,TRBV7-9,TRBJ2-2,CASSDPIDTGELFF,TGTGCCAGCAGCGACCCGATCGACACCGGGGAGCTGTTTTTT
-,-,TRBV5-6,TRBJ2-3,CASSLGLASFAQYF,TGTGCCAGCAGCTTGGGGTTGGCGTCTTTTGCGCAGTATTTT
TRBD1,-,TRBV7-2,TRBJ1-5,CASSFRTGGVGQPQHF,TGTGCCAGCAGCTTCCGGACAGGGGGAGTCGGTCAGCCCCAGCATTTT
TRBD1,-,TRBV29-1,TRBJ1-2,CSVRLDRGRYGYTF,TGCAGCGTTCGACTGGACAGGGGACGCTATGGCTACACCTTC
-,-,TRBV6-6,TRBJ1-5,CASSLGGYQPQHF,TGTGCCAGCAGCCTAGGGGGGTATCAGCCCCAGCATTTT
TRBD1,medium-sized,TRBV10-3,TRBJ1-5,CAISVSGTAVWPQHF,TGTGCCATCAGTGTCTCCGGGACAGCGGTCTGGCCCCAGCATTTT
TRBD2,-,TRBV7-9,TRBJ2-2,CASSLPSAGVNTGELFF,TGTGCCAGCAGCCTCCCCTCAGCGGGAGTCAACACCGGGGAGCTGTTTTTT
TRBD2,-,TRBV5-1,TRBJ2-3,CASSSGSGRLDTQYF,TGCGCCAGCAGTTCTGGTAGCGGGAGGTTAGATACGCAGTATTTT
-,once,TRBV7-2,TRBJ2-1,CASSSRGVYNEQFF,TGTGCCAGCAGCTCTAGGGGGGTTTACAATGAGCAGTTCTTC
-,-,TRBV7-2,TRBJ2-1,CASSLFQGGDEQFF,TGTGCCAGCAGCTTATTCCAGGGTGGCGATGAGCAGTTCTTC
TRBD1,-,TRBV18,TRBJ2-7,CASSPMTGPYEQYF,TGTGCCAGCTCACCTATGACAGGGCCCTACGAGCAGTACTTC
-,once,TRBV6-5,TRBJ2-7,CASSSAAAGEQYF,TGTGCCAGCAGTTCCGCCGCAGCTGGCGAGCAGTACTTC
-,once,TRBV2,TRBJ1-3,CASSKGAMAGNTIYF,TGTGCCAGCAGTAAAGGGGCAATGGCTGGAAACACCATATATTTT
TRBD1,-,TRBV2,TRBJ1-1,CASSTWTGGNTEAFF,TGTGCCAGCAGTACCTGGACAGGGGGAAACACTGAAGCTTTCTTT
-,-,TRBV30,TRBJ1-2,CAWSATGAWSYGYTF,TGTGCCTGGAGTGCCACCGGGGCATGGAGCTATGGCTACACCTTC
-,-,TRBV7-9,TRBJ1-4,CASSFQGTATNEKLFF,TGTGCCAGCAGCTTCCAGGGGACGGCAACTAATGAAAAACTGTTTTTT
-,-,TRBV21-1,TRBJ2-7,CASSNPRVGTSGRAYEQYF,TGTGCCAGCAGCAACCCCCGTGTCGGGACTAGCGGGAGGGCCTACGAGCAGTACTTC
-,once,TRBV5-8,TRBJ1-2,CASSALQGHYGYTF,TGTGCCAGCAGCGCCTTACAGGGACATTATGGCTACACCTTC
-,-,TRBV30,TRBJ2-6,CAWSGTGASGANVLTF,TGTGCCTGGAGTGGAACAGGAGCCTCTGGGGCCAACGTCCTGACTTTC
-,-,TRBV6-6,TRBJ1-4,CASRLKGANEKLFF,TGTGCCAGCAGACTTAAAGGGGCTAATGAAAAACTGTTTTTT
TRBD1,once,TRBV19,TRBJ2-2,CASRETGGVNTGELFF,TGTGCCAGTAGAGAAACAGGGGGAGTGAACACCGGGGAGCTGTTTTTT
-,once,TRBV18,TRBJ1-1,CASSPQTGGTEAFF,TGTGCCAGCTCACCACAGACAGGTGGGACTGAAGCTTTCTTT
-,-,TRBV7-9,TRBJ1-1,CASSLPTGHTEAFF,TGTGCCAGCAGCTTACCAACAGGGCACACTGAAGCTTTCTTT
-,-,TRBV25-1,TRBJ1-2,CASRGDRHRAEGYTF,TGTGCCAGCAGGGGAGATCGTCACAGGGCTGAGGGCTACACCTTC
-,once,TRBV5-1,TRBJ1-1,CASSLGATGLGNTEAFF,TGCGCCAGCAGCTTGGGAGCTACAGGGTTGGGGAACACTGAAGCTTTCTTT
-,-,TRBV7-2,TRBJ2-5,CASSLLISGGLGETQYF,TGTGCCAGCAGCTTACTCATCAGTGGGGGCCTGGGGGAGACCCAGTACTTC
-,-,TRBV4-3,TRBJ1-2,CASSQDAKGNYGYTF,TGCGCCAGCAGCCAAGATGCCAAGGGTAACTATGGCTACACCTTC
-,-,TRBV6-5,TRBJ1-6,CASSQSGEHSPLHF,TGTGCCAGCAGTCAGTCAGGGGAACATTCACCCCTCCACTTT
-,-,TRBV6-1,TRBJ1-5,CASSLNQPQHF,TGTGCCAGCAGCCTCAATCAGCCCCAGCATTTT
TRBD2,-,TRBV5-4,TRBJ2-1,CASSPGLAGNYNEQFF,TGTGCCAGCAGCCCGGGACTAGCGGGAAACTACAATGAGCAGTTCTTC
-,-,TRBV29-1,TRBJ1-1,CSVEDHSAKAFF,TGCAGCGTTGAAGATCACTCAGCTAAAGCTTTCTTT